The TCR beta chain described here comes from a study of blood T cells in healthy people across ages. This CDR3 contains 14 residues. V was shortened by 0 bases and J by 6 bases, with 9 bases between the two germline ends. The V gene's germline CDR1 is MGHRA and CDR2 YSYEKL. For the second PCR, which ran for about 7 to 11 cycles, a sample-barcoded 5' primer and a J-beta primer mix were used. TCRdb ran MiXCR on the 5' RACE reads and lists one entry per CDR3 protein. The data hold about 1.6 million distinct CDR3 sequences, with 34% observed a single time. There are a few counts of this clonotype. The antigen is undetermined. Whole-study findings and limits: With naive T cell percentage, TCR beta diversity showed a strong correlation.

Sequencing was carried out using blood. This sequence joins TRBV4-1 and TRBJ1-5; D not resolved. The origin of this receptor is a woman aged 25 to 45 in good health. The CDR3 region has the DNA TGCGCCAGCAGCCAAGAAGGTAGGGTTCAGCCCCAGCATTTT. It encodes CASSQEGRVQPQHF.